This T cell receptor beta chain was found in a study of shared clonotypes between healthy human individuals. About the research overall: With ages of 18 to 49, the donors were a couple of women and three men. Plates per donor: three CD4 naive, three CD4 memory, two CD8 naive, one CD8 memory.

Assay used: immunoSEQ multiplex PCR; TCRdb lists only in-frame clones, some missing. Of about 2 million clones in the sample, about 94% are singletons; the top ten hold about 1.1%. Naive CD8 cells were CD45RO-negative, positively selected for CCR7, excluding terminally differentiated effector memory CD45RA+ cells. Those who donated were healthy HIV-negative adults, with no recent acute infections or vaccinations reported. Donors comprised only Caucasian adults living in Nashville, Tennessee. Trimming pared 4 bases from V and 4 bases from J, leaving 10 bases between. Looked up from germline, CDR1 is MGHRA and CDR2 is YSYEKL. CDR3 length: 13 amino acids.

The J gene is TRBJ1-1, the V gene TRBV4-1; D call uncertain. Source material: naive CD8+ T cells sorted from blood. This receptor was taken from a man aged 18 to 29 in good health. CDR3 sequence reads: CASSLQRTTEAFF. DNA of the CDR3: TGCGCCAGCAGCCTACAGCGGACCACTGAAGCTTTCTTT.